Listed here is a single T cell receptor beta chain. The PCR used 60 Vbeta and 13 Jbeta primers. Produced via immunoSEQ multiplex PCR; TCRdb's table is partial and in-frame only. The data contain around 130,000 clones, about 79% of them seen just once; the ten biggest clones take up approximately 2%. The V end lost 1 base, the J end lost 5 bases, and 14 bases lay between the germline ends. Germline CDR1 and CDR2: SGHAT and FQNNGV. The CDR3 contains 15 residues. The record originates from a study of cytomegalovirus exposure and HLA in healthy donors. Study information: Earlier, 110 million or so unique TCR beta sequences were recovered from about 170 million T cells by an analysis. Samples from HLA-typed donors yielded about 85 million unique TCRs in an early data release. The Caucasian-associated ancestry cluster held around 81% of under 450 genotyped donors.

The sample was PBMCs. This rearrangement joins TRBV11-2 to TRBJ2-5; D is undetermined. The receptor's source is a man aged 18 to 30 in good health and CMV-seronegative. CDR3 residues: CASSLGARDGETQYF. CDR3 bases: TGTGCCAGCAGCTTAGGTGCTAGAGACGGCGAGACCCAGTACTTC.